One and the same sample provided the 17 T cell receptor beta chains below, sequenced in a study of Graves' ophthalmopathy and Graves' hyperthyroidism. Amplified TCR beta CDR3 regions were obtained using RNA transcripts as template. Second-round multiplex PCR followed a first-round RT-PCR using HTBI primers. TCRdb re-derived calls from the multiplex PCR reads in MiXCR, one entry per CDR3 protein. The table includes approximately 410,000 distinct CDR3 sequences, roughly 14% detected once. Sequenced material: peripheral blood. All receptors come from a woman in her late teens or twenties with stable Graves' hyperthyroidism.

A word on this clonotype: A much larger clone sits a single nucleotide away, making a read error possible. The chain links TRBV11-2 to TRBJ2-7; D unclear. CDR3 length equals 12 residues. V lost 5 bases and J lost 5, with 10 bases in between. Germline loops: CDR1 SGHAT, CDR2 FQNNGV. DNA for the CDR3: TGTGCCAGCAGCCCGATTCCGGACGAGCAGTACTTC. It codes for CASSPIPDEQYF.

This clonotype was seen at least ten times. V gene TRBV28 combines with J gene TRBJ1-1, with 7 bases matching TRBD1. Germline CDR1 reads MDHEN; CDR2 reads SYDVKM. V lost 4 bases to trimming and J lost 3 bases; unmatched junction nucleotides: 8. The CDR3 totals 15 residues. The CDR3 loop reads CASSSIEGADTEAFF. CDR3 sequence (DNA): TGTGCCAGCAGTTCTATAGAGGGGGCGGACACTGAAGCTTTCTTT. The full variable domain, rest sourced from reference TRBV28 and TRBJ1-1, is DVKVTQSSRYLVKRTGEKVFLECVQDMDHENMFWYRQDPGLGLRLIYFSYDVKMKEKGDIPEGYSVSREKKERFSLILESASTNQTSMYLCASSSIEGADTEAFFGQGTRLTVV.

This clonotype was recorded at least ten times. CDR3 amino acids: CASSLFAGAYEQYF. The CDR3 DNA sequence: TGTGCCAGCAGCTTATTTGCGGGTGCCTACGAGCAGTACTTC. V and J are TRBV7-2 and TRBJ2-7; a possible D gene is TRBD2 (5 bases). Germline V gene data show CDR1 as SGHTA and CDR2 as FQGNSA. Trimming left V 2 bases short and J 2 bases short, with 10 bases between. The CDR3 sequence is 14 residues long. Drawing the rest from reference TRBV7-2 and TRBJ2-7, the complete variable domain is GAGVSQSPSNKVTEKGKDVELRCDPISGHTALYWYRQSLGQGLEFLIYFQGNSAPDKSGLPSDRFSAERTGGSVSTLTIQRTQQEDSAVYLCASSLFAGAYEQYFGPGTRLTVT.

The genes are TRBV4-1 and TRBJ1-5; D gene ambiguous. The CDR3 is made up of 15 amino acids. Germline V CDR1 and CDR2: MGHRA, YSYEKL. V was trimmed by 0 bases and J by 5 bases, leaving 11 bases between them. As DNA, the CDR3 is TGCGCCAGCAGCCAAGACCCCTACAGAGATCAGCCCCAGCATTTT. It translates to CASSQDPYRDQPQHF.

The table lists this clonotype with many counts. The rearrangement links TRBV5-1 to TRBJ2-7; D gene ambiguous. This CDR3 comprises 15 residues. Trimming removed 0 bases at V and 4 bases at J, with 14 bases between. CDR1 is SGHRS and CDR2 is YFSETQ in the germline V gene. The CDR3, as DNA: TGCGCCAGCAGCTTGGCCGAAGGTAGGGTGTACGAGCAGTACTTC. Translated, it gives CASSLAEGRVYEQYF.

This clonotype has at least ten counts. The CDR3 sequence is CASGLAAETQYF. CDR3 nucleotides: TGTGCCAGCGGACTAGCGGCGGAGACCCAGTACTTC. The rearrangement uses TRBV2 and TRBJ2-5, with 10 bases that match TRBD2. The CDR3 sequence is 12 residues long. J gave up 5 bases and V 8 bases, and 2 bases lay outside the gene matches. Germline values: CDR1 SNHLY, CDR2 FYNNEI.

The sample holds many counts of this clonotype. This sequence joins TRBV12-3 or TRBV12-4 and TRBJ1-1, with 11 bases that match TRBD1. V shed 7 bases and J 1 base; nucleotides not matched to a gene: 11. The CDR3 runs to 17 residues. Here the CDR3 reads CASTYNFGQGANTEAFF. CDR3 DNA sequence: TGTGCCAGCACCTACAATTTCGGACAGGGGGCGAACACTGAAGCTTTCTTT.

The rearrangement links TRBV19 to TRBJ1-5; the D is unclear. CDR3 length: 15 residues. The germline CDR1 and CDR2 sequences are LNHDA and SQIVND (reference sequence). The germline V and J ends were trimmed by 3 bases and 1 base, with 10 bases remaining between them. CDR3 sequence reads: CASSMSGWSNQPQHF. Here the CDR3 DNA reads TGTGCCAGTAGTATGTCGGGGTGGAGCAATCAGCCCCAGCATTTT.

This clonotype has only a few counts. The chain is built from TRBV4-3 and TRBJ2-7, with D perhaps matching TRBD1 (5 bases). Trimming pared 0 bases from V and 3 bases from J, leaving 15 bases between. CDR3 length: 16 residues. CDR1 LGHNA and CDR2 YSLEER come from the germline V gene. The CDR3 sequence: CASSQDIKGRFYEQYF. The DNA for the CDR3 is TGCGCCAGCAGCCAAGATATTAAGGGGCGGTTCTACGAGCAGTACTTC.

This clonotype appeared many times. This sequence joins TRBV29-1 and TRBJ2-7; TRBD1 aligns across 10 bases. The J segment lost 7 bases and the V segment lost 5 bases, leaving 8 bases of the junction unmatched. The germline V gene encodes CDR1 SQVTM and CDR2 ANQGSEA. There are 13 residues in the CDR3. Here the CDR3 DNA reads TGCAGCGTTCGGGGACAGGGGCCCGTTGAGCAGTACTTC. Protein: CSVRGQGPVEQYF.

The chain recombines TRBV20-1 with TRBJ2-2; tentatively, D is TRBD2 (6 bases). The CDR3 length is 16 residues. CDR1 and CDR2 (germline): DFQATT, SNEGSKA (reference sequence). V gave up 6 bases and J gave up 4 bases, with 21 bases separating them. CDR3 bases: TGCAGTGCCACTAGTTTTGCCGGGGGAGGCACCGGGGAGCTGTTTTTT. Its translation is CSATSFAGGGTGELFF.

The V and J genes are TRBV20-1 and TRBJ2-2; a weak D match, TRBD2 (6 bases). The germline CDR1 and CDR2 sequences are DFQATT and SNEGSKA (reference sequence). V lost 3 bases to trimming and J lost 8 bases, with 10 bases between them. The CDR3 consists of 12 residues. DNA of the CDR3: TGCAGTGCTAGTCCCGGAGGGGGGGAGCTGTTTTTT. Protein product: CSASPGGGELFF.

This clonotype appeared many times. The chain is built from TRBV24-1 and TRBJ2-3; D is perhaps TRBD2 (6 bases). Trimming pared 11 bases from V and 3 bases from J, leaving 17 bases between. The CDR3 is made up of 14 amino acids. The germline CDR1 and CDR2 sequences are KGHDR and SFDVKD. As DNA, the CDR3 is TGTGCCATCGCCTCTAGCGAGGGAACAGATACGCAGTATTTT. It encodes CAIASSEGTDTQYF.

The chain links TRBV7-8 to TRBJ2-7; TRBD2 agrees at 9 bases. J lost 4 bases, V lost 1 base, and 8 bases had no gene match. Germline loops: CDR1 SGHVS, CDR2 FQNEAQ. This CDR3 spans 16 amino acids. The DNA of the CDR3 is TGTGCCAGCAGCTTAGAATGGGCTAGCGGGGTATACGAGCAGTACTTC. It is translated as CASSLEWASGVYEQYF.

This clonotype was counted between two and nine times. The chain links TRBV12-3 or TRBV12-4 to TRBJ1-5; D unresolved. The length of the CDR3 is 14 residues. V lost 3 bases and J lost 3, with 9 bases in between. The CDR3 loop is CASSLRAVNQPQHF. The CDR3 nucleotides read TGTGCCAGCAGTTTGAGGGCCGTCAATCAGCCCCAGCATTTT.

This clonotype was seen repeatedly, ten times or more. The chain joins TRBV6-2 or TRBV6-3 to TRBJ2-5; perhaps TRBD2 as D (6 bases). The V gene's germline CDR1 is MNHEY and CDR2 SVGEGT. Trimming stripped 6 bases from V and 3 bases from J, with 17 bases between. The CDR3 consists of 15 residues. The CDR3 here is CASRTPGLPKETQYF. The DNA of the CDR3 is TGTGCCAGCAGGACACCGGGACTTCCTAAAGAGACCCAGTACTTC.

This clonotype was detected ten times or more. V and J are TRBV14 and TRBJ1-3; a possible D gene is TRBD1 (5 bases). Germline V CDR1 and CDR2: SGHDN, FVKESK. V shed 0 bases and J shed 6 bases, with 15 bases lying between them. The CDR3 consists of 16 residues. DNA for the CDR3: TGTGCCAGCAGCCAAGATCCGGGCAGGGTTGAAAACACCATATATTTT. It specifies CASSQDPGRVENTIYF.